Below are 24 T cell receptor beta chains sequenced from a single sample in a study of human T cells and chemical hapten exposure. TCRdb re-called the RACE reads with MiXCR, one entry per CDR3 protein. The sample has approximately 80,000 distinct CDR3 sequences; under 11% are singletons. The time point denotes: patch test 2, 6 weeks after DPC sensitization. Treatment meaning: therapeutic diphenylcyclopropenone sensitization with weekly scalp DPC. Sequenced material: whole blood, taken in connection with sensitization to the hapten diphenylcyclopropenone (DPC). These receptors originate from a woman aged 45-65 years with alopecia areata. Some clones in this sample may be carry-over from other donors' samples.

This clonotype appeared many times. The V gene is TRBV30, the J gene TRBJ2-2; D remains unclear. Germline CDR1 GTSNPN, CDR2 SVGIG (reference sequence). CDR3 size: 12 residues. Trimming removed 1 base at V and 6 bases at J, with 6 bases between. CDR3 nucleotide sequence: TGTGCCTGGAGTGGCTCAGCCGGGGAGCTGTTTTTT. It encodes CAWSGSAGELFF.

The chain couples TRBV11-2 to TRBJ1-1; no clear D. Germline CDR1 SGHAT, CDR2 FQNNGV. The CDR3 extends over 14 amino acids. V was cut by 3 bases and J by 7 bases, with 15 bases left in between. The CDR3 DNA reads as TGTGCCAGCAGCTTTAATTCGAAGGAACTTGAAGCTTTCTTT. It translates to CASSFNSKELEAFF.

This clonotype showed up many times. The rearrangement uses TRBV7-8 and TRBJ2-3; TRBD1 aligns across 10 bases. This CDR3 has 15 amino acids. Trimming at V came to 5 bases and at J to 3 bases, leaving 5 bases not matched to a gene. The germline V gene has CDR1 SGHVS and CDR2 FQNEAQ. CDR3 in amino acids: CASSMTGGGTDTQYF. CDR3 bases: TGTGCCAGCAGCATGACAGGGGGCGGGACAGATACGCAGTATTTT.

There are a few counts of this clonotype. This chain links TRBV7-9 with TRBJ2-3; 10 bases align to TRBD2. The CDR3 totals 16 residues. Germline CDR1 reads SEHNR; CDR2 reads FQNEAQ (reference sequence). Trimming took 4 bases from V and 3 from J; bases not matched to a gene: 7. DNA for the CDR3: TGTGCCAGCAGCTCACAACTAGCGGGGTGGACAGATACGCAGTATTTT. It is translated as CASSSQLAGWTDTQYF. The variable domain in full, completed from reference TRBV7-9 and TRBJ2-3, reads DTGVSQNPRHKITKRGQNVTFRCDPISEHNRLYWYRQTLGQGPEFLTYFQNEAQLEKSRLLSDRFSAERPKGSFSTLEIQRTEQGDSAMYLCASSSQLAGWTDTQYFGPGTRLTVL.

This clonotype showed up many times. The rearrangement joins TRBV4-1 to TRBJ2-2; no reliable D call. Germline-derived CDR1 and CDR2 are MGHRA and YSYEKL. V lost 5 bases and J lost 1, with 8 bases in between. This CDR3 is built from 14 residues. The CDR3 bases are TGCGCCAGCAGCGGCAACATGAACACCGGGGAGCTGTTTTTT. This translates into CASSGNMNTGELFF.

The CDR3 DNA reads TGTGCCAGCAGCCCGGAGGTATACGGCTACAATGAGCAGTTCTTC. As protein: CASSPEVYGYNEQFF. The rearrangement joins TRBV7-7 to TRBJ2-1; possible D gene TRBD2, 5 bases. The CDR3 has 15 amino acids. In germline, CDR1 is SSHAT, CDR2 FNYEAQ (reference sequence). Trimming stripped 5 bases from V and 3 bases from J, with 14 bases between. Based on the CDR3 plus reference TRBV7-7 and TRBJ2-1, the full variable domain is GAGVSQSPRYKVTKRGQDVTLRCDPISSHATLYWYQQALGQGPEFLTYFNYEAQPDKSGLPSDRFSAERPEGSISTLTIQRTEQRDSAMYRCASSPEVYGYNEQFFGPGTRLTVL.

The chain uses TRBV29-1 and TRBJ1-1, with 7 bases lining up with TRBD1. This CDR3 contains 13 residues. Germline-derived CDR1 and CDR2 are SQVTM and ANQGSEA. V gave up 6 bases and J gave up 0 bases; unmatched junction bases: 4. The CDR3 sequence is CSVVQGMNTEAFF. The CDR3 DNA sequence: TGCAGCGTCGTACAGGGGATGAACACTGAAGCTTTCTTT.

This clonotype showed up many times. This rearrangement joins TRBV6-6 to TRBJ1-1; a weak D match, TRBD1 (6 bases). CDR3 length equals 15 residues. V was clipped by 4 bases and J by 1 base, with 13 bases between them. Germline values: CDR1 MNHNY, CDR2 SVGAGI (reference sequence). CDR3 protein: CASSSPADRNTEAFF. CDR3 bases: TGTGCCAGCAGTTCCCCTGCGGACAGGAACACTGAAGCTTTCTTT.

V usage is TRBV20-1 and J usage is TRBJ2-3, with 7 bases fitting TRBD2. The CDR3 consists of 15 residues. In germline, CDR1 is DFQATT, CDR2 SNEGSKA (reference sequence). V dropped 1 base and J dropped 3; count of bases not matched to a gene: 7. This chain's CDR3 is CSARGDSGQTDTQYF. CDR3 DNA: TGCAGTGCTAGAGGTGATAGCGGGCAGACAGATACGCAGTATTTT.

The chain is built from TRBV28 and TRBJ2-7, with 9 bases fitting TRBD2. Germline trimming cut 6 bases from V and 3 bases from J; bases unmatched to any gene: 3. The CDR3 contains 13 residues. Germline V gives CDR1 MDHEN, CDR2 SYDVKM. The CDR3 sequence: CASRAGGVYEQYF. The CDR3 nucleotides are TGTGCCAGCAGGGCGGGAGGGGTCTACGAGCAGTACTTC.

The J gene is TRBJ2-1, the V gene TRBV20-1; 8 nucleotides align to TRBD2. J gave up 8 bases and V 2 bases, and 11 bases lay outside the gene matches. Germline CDR1 and CDR2: DFQATT and SNEGSKA (reference sequence). The CDR3 sequence is 15 residues long. The CDR3 reads CSARLLAGLGDEQFF. The CDR3, as DNA: TGCAGTGCTAGACTGTTAGCGGGATTAGGGGATGAGCAGTTCTTC.

V gene TRBV7-2 combines with J gene TRBJ2-7, with D maybe TRBD2 (6 bases). Per germline, CDR1 SGHTA and CDR2 FQGNSA. The CDR3 extends over 14 amino acids. Trimming removed 2 bases at V and 1 base at J, with 9 bases between. The CDR3 region has the DNA TGTGCCAGCAGCTTACGCGGGATGTCCTACGAGCAGTACTTC. Protein: CASSLRGMSYEQYF.

Concerning this clonotype itself: Since no conserved phenylalanine or tryptophan closes the CDR3, a read error is the likely cause. The chain joins TRBV7-8 to TRBJ2-1; D not certain. The CDR3 extends over 16 amino acids. Trimming shortened V by 5 bases and J by 7 bases, and 21 bases separated the two germline ends. CDR1 is SGHVS, CDR2 FQNEAQ, per germline. CDR3 protein: CASSTGLSGPLNEQFL. CDR3 bases: TGTGCCAGCAGCACCGGCCTATCCGGCCCCCTTAATGAGCAGTTCTTA.

V gene TRBV13 combines with J gene TRBJ2-3; the match to TRBD2 covers 7 bases. Per germline, CDR1 PRHDT and CDR2 FYEKMQ (reference sequence). V shed 5 bases, J shed 3 bases, and the junction held 5 bases outside the gene matches. The length of the CDR3 is 14 residues. The CDR3 nucleotides are TGTGCCAGCAGCCGGACTAGTAGGACAGATACGCAGTATTTT. Its protein product is CASSRTSRTDTQYF.

This clonotype was found many times. V gene TRBV10-2 combines with J gene TRBJ1-5; maybe TRBD1 (5 bases). There are 20 residues in the CDR3. V lost 8 bases and J lost 2, with 31 bases in between. Germline V gives CDR1 WSHSY, CDR2 SAAADI. The CDR3 here is CASAPQGLQGVVFGNQPQHF. The CDR3 DNA follows: TGCGCCAGCGCTCCTCAAGGTCTCCAGGGAGTTGTCTTCGGCAATCAGCCCCAGCATTTT.

This clonotype came up many times. The chain has TRBV18 and TRBJ2-7, with a tentative D call TRBD2 (5 bases). The germline V gene encodes CDR1 KGHSH and CDR2 LQKENI. V was trimmed by 0 bases and J by 2 bases, leaving 8 bases between them. There are 14 residues in the CDR3. The CDR3: CASSPPEGPYEQYF. CDR3 in DNA: TGTGCCAGCTCACCACCCGAGGGCCCCTACGAGCAGTACTTC.

The chain recombines TRBV30 with TRBJ1-1; D might be TRBD1 (5 bases). V was pared by 1 base and J by 7 bases, with 7 bases between. In germline, CDR1 is GTSNPN, CDR2 SVGIG (reference sequence). This CDR3 has 11 residues. The DNA for the CDR3 is TGTGCCTGGAGTGAGCAGGGTGAAGCTTTCTTT. The encoded protein is CAWSEQGEAFF.

This clonotype was recorded a few times. The CDR3 loop is CSAPLAGSHGYTF. The DNA of the CDR3 is TGCAGTGCTCCTCTAGCAGGGTCCCATGGCTACACCTTC. The chain combines TRBV20-1 with TRBJ1-2, with D possibly matching TRBD1 (5 bases). Germline CDR1 and CDR2: DFQATT and SNEGSKA (reference sequence). This CDR3 is 13 amino acids long. V was pared by 5 bases and J by 6 bases, with 16 bases between.

The chain recombines TRBV7-2 with TRBJ2-2, with 14 bases fitting TRBD2. V trimming: 7 bases; J trimming: 4 bases; junction bases outside the gene matches: 2. This CDR3 region has 15 residues. Germline CDR1 is SGHTA and CDR2 is FQGNSA. The CDR3 loop is CASIGLAGGTGELFF. DNA for the CDR3: TGTGCCAGCATCGGACTAGCGGGGGGCACCGGGGAGCTGTTTTTT.

This clonotype came up a few times. The rearrangement uses TRBV9 and TRBJ2-2, with TRBD2 identical over 9 bases. This CDR3 region has 15 residues. Germline lookup yields CDR1 SGDLS and CDR2 YYNGEE. V gave up 0 bases and J gave up 4 bases; unmatched junction bases: 1. The CDR3 region is CASSVATSGTGELFF. The DNA for the CDR3 is TGTGCCAGCAGCGTAGCGACTAGCGGCACCGGGGAGCTGTTTTTT.

By proportion, this clonotype is medium-sized. V gene TRBV6-5 combines with J gene TRBJ2-2; D perhaps matches TRBD2 (6 bases). This CDR3 is 13 amino acids long. The V end lost 5 bases, the J end lost 7 bases, and 11 bases lay between the germline ends. In germline, CDR1 is MNHEY, CDR2 SVGAGI. CDR3 in amino acids: CASSGTRYGELFF. The CDR3 bases are TGTGCCAGCAGTGGGACTCGATACGGGGAGCTGTTTTTT.

This clonotype has more than one count but fewer than ten. The chain uses TRBV29-1 and TRBJ2-7; tentatively, D is TRBD2 (7 bases). Trimming pared 7 bases from V and 6 bases from J, leaving 13 bases between. Looked up from germline, CDR1 is SQVTM and CDR2 is ANQGSEA. This CDR3 is 11 amino acids long. The chain's CDR3 is CSGQGGGEQYF. CDR3 DNA: TGCAGCGGACAAGGGGGGGGCGAGCAGTACTTC.

The chain links TRBV29-1 to TRBJ2-1; D ambiguous. Trimming cost V 7 bases and J 0 bases, with 16 bases left between them. The CDR3 has 15 amino acids. Looked up from germline, CDR1 is SQVTM and CDR2 is ANQGSEA. Here the CDR3 DNA reads TGCAGCGCCCTCCTCGGGTCGAGCTCCTACAATGAGCAGTTCTTC. Its protein product is CSALLGSSSYNEQFF.

The CDR3 sequence is CSVIKSPGVTSYNEQFF. The CDR3 region has the DNA TGCAGCGTTATAAAATCCCCGGGGGTGACGTCCTACAATGAGCAGTTCTTC. The V call is TRBV29-1, the J call TRBJ2-1; maybe TRBD2 (6 bases). The CDR3 covers 17 residues. CDR1 SQVTM and CDR2 ANQGSEA come from the germline V gene. Trimming pared 5 bases from V and 1 base from J, leaving 21 bases between.